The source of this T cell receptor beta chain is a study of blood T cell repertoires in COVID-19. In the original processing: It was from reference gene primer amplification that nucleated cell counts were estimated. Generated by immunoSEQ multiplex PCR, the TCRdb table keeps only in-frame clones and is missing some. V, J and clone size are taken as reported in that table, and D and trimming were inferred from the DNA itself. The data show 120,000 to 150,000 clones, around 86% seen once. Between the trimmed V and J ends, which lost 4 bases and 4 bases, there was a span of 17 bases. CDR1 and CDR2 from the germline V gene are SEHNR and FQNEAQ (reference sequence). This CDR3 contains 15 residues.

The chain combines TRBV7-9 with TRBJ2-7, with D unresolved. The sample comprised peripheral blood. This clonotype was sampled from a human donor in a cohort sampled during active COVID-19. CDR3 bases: TGTGCCAGCAGCTCCTCTAGTCCCCTAAAATACGAGCAGTACTTC. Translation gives CASSSSSPLKYEQYF. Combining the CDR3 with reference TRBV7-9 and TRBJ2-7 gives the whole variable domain DTGVSQNPRHKITKRGQNVTFRCDPISEHNRLYWYRQTLGQGPEFLTYFQNEAQLEKSRLLSDRFSAERPKGSFSTLEIQRTEQGDSAMYLCASSSSSPLKYEQYFGPGTRLTVT.